A single sample is the source of the 17 T cell receptor beta chains below, sequenced in a study of shared clonotypes between healthy human individuals. CD45RO-negative CD8 cells positively selected for CCR7 made up the naive population, which excluded terminally differentiated effector memory CD45RA+ cells. Clones were read by immunoSEQ multiplex PCR, and TCRdb kept only the in-frame ones, dropping some. The sample includes roughly 2 million clones, about 95% of them seen just once. Sequencing used naive CD8+ T cells sorted from blood. The receptors shown here come from a man aged 18 to 35 in good health.

V and J are TRBV9 and TRBJ2-7, with D perhaps being TRBD1 or TRBD2 (7 bases each). The CDR3 length is 14 residues. Trimming pared 5 bases from V and 6 bases from J, leaving 18 bases between. Per germline, CDR1 SGDLS and CDR2 YYNGEE. The CDR3 loop is CASSAGGDLFEQYF. CDR3 nucleotides: TGTGCCAGCAGTGCAGGGGGGGATCTCTTCGAGCAGTACTTC.

This clone occurred a few times. The V gene is TRBV2, the J gene TRBJ2-2; D remains ambiguous. Trimming shortened V by 6 bases and J by 7 bases, and 9 bases separated the two germline ends. This CDR3 spans 12 amino acids. CDR1 and CDR2 (germline): SNHLY, FYNNEI. CDR3 coding DNA: TGTGCCAGCAGCGCAATGCTCGGGGAGCTGTTTTTT. Translating it yields CASSAMLGELFF.

The V call is TRBV28, the J call TRBJ1-5, with 8 bases that match TRBD1. Germline loops: CDR1 MDHEN, CDR2 SYDVKM. Trimming at V came to 5 bases and at J to 2 bases, leaving 5 bases not matched to a gene. This CDR3 contains 15 residues. CDR3 region: CASSQGAQGNQPQHF. The CDR3 region has the DNA TGTGCCAGCAGTCAGGGGGCGCAGGGCAATCAGCCCCAGCATTTT.

V gene TRBV2 combines with J gene TRBJ2-5, with D tentatively TRBD2 (6 bases). Germline CDR1 reads SNHLY; CDR2 reads FYNNEI. The CDR3 spans 13 residues. V was cut by 4 bases and J by 3 bases, with 9 bases left in between. The CDR3 DNA is TGTGCCAGCAGTGCGGGACTCGAAGAGACCCAGTACTTC. This sequence encodes CASSAGLEETQYF.

This clone was detected only once. The chain combines TRBV13 with TRBJ2-7, with D tentatively TRBD2 (6 bases). CDR3 length equals 14 residues. The germline CDR1 and CDR2 sequences are PRHDT and FYEKMQ (reference sequence). V gave up 5 bases and J gave up 2 bases, with 13 bases separating them. CDR3 in DNA: TGTGCCAGCAGCCCGCGGGACCGTACCTACGAGCAGTACTTC. Encoded protein: CASSPRDRTYEQYF.

The CDR3 reads CASSYLSDPGNTIYF. In DNA form, the CDR3 reads TGTGCCAGCAGTTACCTGTCAGATCCTGGAAACACCATATATTTT. This rearrangement joins TRBV6-5 to TRBJ1-3, with D unresolved. Trimming took off 2 bases at V and 2 bases at J, with 10 bases between the two ends. The CDR3 runs to 15 residues. Per the germline V gene, CDR1 is MNHEY and CDR2 is SVGAGI.

The CDR3 loop is CASSPPATGGNYEQYF. As DNA, the CDR3 is TGTGCCAGCAGCCCACCTGCGACAGGGGGCAACTACGAGCAGTACTTC. This chain joins TRBV14 and TRBJ2-7; 10 bases agree with TRBD1. Looked up from germline, CDR1 is SGHDN and CDR2 is FVKESK. Trimming removed 4 bases from V and 3 bases from J; junction bases left unmatched: 9. The CDR3 contains 16 residues.

The chain links TRBV11-2 to TRBJ2-1; D might be TRBD2 (5 bases). V lost 1 base, J lost 3 bases, and 7 bases lay in between. Germline CDR1 reads SGHAT; CDR2 reads FQNNGV. The CDR3 runs 14 residues. In nucleotides, the CDR3 is TGTGCCAGCAGCTTAGCGGGGATCTACAATGAGCAGTTCTTC. Its protein product is CASSLAGIYNEQFF.

The chain has TRBV13 and TRBJ2-5; TRBD1 might be the D (6 bases). Trimming removed 7 bases at V and 4 bases at J, with 19 bases between. The CDR3 totals 15 residues. In germline, CDR1 is PRHDT, CDR2 FYEKMQ (reference sequence). CDR3 nucleotide sequence: TGTGCCAGCACGCCCCCGGGACAAGCCTTAGAGACCCAGTACTTC. Residues: CASTPPGQALETQYF.

The chain combines TRBV7-9 with TRBJ1-5, with no clear D. V gave up 7 bases and J gave up 6 bases, with 4 bases separating them. CDR3 size: 10 residues. Germline V gives CDR1 SEHNR, CDR2 FQNEAQ (reference sequence). DNA for the CDR3: TGTGCCAGCACCCTTCAGCCCCAGCATTTT. It is translated as CASTLQPQHF.

The chain joins TRBV13 to TRBJ2-1; TRBD2 is a possible D gene (6 bases). Germline lookup yields CDR1 PRHDT and CDR2 FYEKMQ (reference sequence). The CDR3 loop spans 15 amino acids. The ends were cut back, 2 bases at V and 3 bases at J, with 11 bases in the middle. CDR3 protein: CASSLKLDYYNEQFF. The CDR3, as DNA: TGTGCCAGCAGCTTAAAACTGGACTACTACAATGAGCAGTTCTTC.

The chain has TRBV11-2 and TRBJ1-2; TRBD1 is a possible D gene (5 bases). From germline, CDR1 is SGHAT and CDR2 FQNNGV. The V gene lost 6 bases and the J gene lost 8 bases, with 19 bases spanning the gap. CDR3 length: 14 residues. For the CDR3, the DNA is TGTGCCAGCAGTACTTTACGGGACGGTCGGGGCTACACCTTC. The encoded protein is CASSTLRDGRGYTF.

This sequence joins TRBV9 and TRBJ1-1, with D perhaps matching TRBD1 (6 bases). The CDR3 totals 12 residues. Trimming stripped 7 bases from V and 6 bases from J, with 13 bases between. Per the germline V gene, CDR1 is SGDLS and CDR2 is YYNGEE. CDR3 coding DNA: TGTGCCAGCGGCCAAGGGGGGTCTGAAGCTTTCTTT. Protein sequence: CASGQGGSEAFF. The full variable domain, in which reference TRBV9 and TRBJ1-1 provide the parts outside the CDR3, is DSGVTQTPKHLITATGQRVTLRCSPRSGDLSVYWYQQSLDQGLQFLIQYYNGEERAKGNILERFSAQQFPDLHSELNLSSLELGDSALYFCASGQGGSEAFFGQGTRLTVV.

This clone was counted only a few times. The V gene is TRBV28, the J gene TRBJ2-7, with D tentatively TRBD1 (6 bases). CDR1 and CDR2 from the germline V gene are MDHEN and SYDVKM. The CDR3 has 12 residues. Trimming stripped 6 bases from V and 4 bases from J, with 10 bases between. DNA of the CDR3: TGTGCCAGCAGGGGGCAGGGGTACGAGCAGTACTTC. Amino acids: CASRGQGYEQYF.

This clone has a single count. The chain couples TRBV27 to TRBJ1-5; 10 nucleotides agree with TRBD1. Germline CDR1 is MNHEY and CDR2 is SMNVEV (reference sequence). J was trimmed by 4 bases and V by 9 bases; bases with no gene match: 3. This CDR3 is 13 amino acids long. CDR3 nucleotides: TGTGCCAGTAAGGACAGGGGGAATCAGCCCCAGCATTTT. Translating it yields CASKDRGNQPQHF.

The rearrangement joins TRBV5-6 to TRBJ2-7, with D perhaps TRBD2 (5 bases). Germline CDR1 is SGHDT and CDR2 is YYEEEE. The length of the CDR3 is 13 residues. The V end was cut by 0 bases, the J end by 5 bases, with 9 bases between. The CDR3, as DNA: TGTGCCAGCAGCTTGGGGTCCGGGAACGAGCAGTACTTC. This encodes CASSLGSGNEQYF.

The rearrangement links TRBV6-6 to TRBJ1-4; D ambiguous. The V gene's germline CDR1 is MNHNY and CDR2 SVGAGI (reference sequence). Trimming took off 0 bases at V and 3 bases at J, with 8 bases between the two ends. The length of the CDR3 is 15 residues. CDR3 DNA sequence: TGTGCCAGCAGTTACTCGAGCCCTCCTAATGAAAAACTGTTTTTT. This codes for CASSYSSPPNEKLFF.